The next 24 T cell receptor beta chains were all read from a single sample in a study of a mutant IDH1 vaccine in newly diagnosed glioma. Time point meaning: baseline, week 1 (first vaccination visit). Treatment described: pre-vaccination baseline after standard-of-care therapy. Assay used: immunoSEQ multiplex PCR; TCRdb lists only in-frame clones, some missing. The sample has 70,000 to 95,000 clones, around 80% seen once. Source: PBMCs, taken from a glioma patient treated with radiotherapy, temozolomide or both. The receptors were gathered from a man aged 40-55 years with glioma. Some clones in this sample may be carry-over from other donors' samples.

DNA of the CDR3: TGTGCCAGTAAGAGGTCCCTGAACACTGAAGCTTTCTTT. It encodes CASKRSLNTEAFF. The V call is TRBV19, the J call TRBJ1-1; D remains ambiguous. The CDR3 runs 13 residues. Germline CDR1 LNHDA, CDR2 SQIVND (reference sequence). V lost 7 bases, J lost 0 bases, and 9 bases lay in between.

The V and J genes are TRBV10-3 and TRBJ1-2, with D uncertain. The CDR3 runs to 11 residues. V was clipped by 7 bases and J by 2 bases, with 5 bases between them. CDR1 is ENHRY and CDR2 is SYGVKD in the germline V gene. The CDR3 DNA reads TGTGCCATCATGGGAAACTATGGCTACACCTTC. Translated: CAIMGNYGYTF.

This clone turned up a few times. CDR3 in DNA: TGCGCCAGCAGCGCGGGACAAGAGAACACTGAAGCTTTCTTT. This gives the protein CASSAGQENTEAFF. This rearrangement joins TRBV4-1 to TRBJ1-1; D is perhaps TRBD1 (6 bases). Trimming shortened V by 5 bases and J by 1 base, and 11 bases separated the two germline ends. The CDR3 spans 14 residues. Per germline, CDR1 MGHRA and CDR2 YSYEKL.

This clone was recorded only once. The chain links TRBV2 to TRBJ1-3; 9 positions agree with TRBD1. This CDR3 region has 15 residues. Per germline, CDR1 SNHLY and CDR2 FYNNEI. V shed 10 bases, J shed 0 bases, and the junction held 7 bases outside the gene matches. The CDR3 nucleotides are TGTGCCAAACAGGGGGCGCGGCACTCTGGAAACACCATATATTTT. Residues: CAKQGARHSGNTIYF.

The chain couples TRBV7-8 to TRBJ2-7; D is possibly TRBD1 (5 bases). Germline lookup yields CDR1 SGHVS and CDR2 FQNEAQ. Trimming took off 5 bases at V and 1 base at J, with 9 bases between the two ends. The CDR3 covers 13 residues. For the CDR3, the DNA is TGTGCCAGCAGCCCAACAGGTTCCTACGAGCAGTACTTC. This gives the protein CASSPTGSYEQYF. The variable domain in full, completed from reference TRBV7-8 and TRBJ2-7, reads GAGVSQSPRYKVAKRGQDVALRCDPISGHVSLFWYQQALGQGPEFLTYFQNEAQLDKSGLPSDRFFAERPEGSVSTLKIQRTQQEDSAVYLCASSPTGSYEQYFGPGTRLTVT.

This chain uses TRBV6-5 with TRBJ2-7; 7 positions match TRBD2. The CDR3 covers 14 residues. Per germline, CDR1 MNHEY and CDR2 SVGAGI. V shed 0 bases and J 5 bases; nucleotides not matched to a gene: 4. The CDR3 nucleotides are TGTGCCAGCAGTTACTCGACTAGCAGCGACGAGCAGTACTTC. Protein sequence: CASSYSTSSDEQYF.

The chain couples TRBV15 to TRBJ1-5; D is ambiguous. Germline CDR1 reads LNHNV; CDR2 reads YYDKDF (reference sequence). The germline V and J ends were trimmed by 1 base and 2 bases, with 9 bases remaining between them. This CDR3 contains 15 residues. In DNA, the CDR3 is TGTGCCACCAGCAGAGGTAGTGGGGGCAATCAGCCCCAGCATTTT. It encodes CATSRGSGGNQPQHF.

The chain combines TRBV6-5 with TRBJ2-7; 7 bases line up with TRBD1. The germline gives CDR1 MNHEY, CDR2 SVGAGI. This CDR3 is 12 amino acids long. The junction had 2 bases not matched to a gene; V was cut back by 3 bases and J by 6 bases. For the CDR3, the DNA is TGTGCCAGCAGTTATACAGGGGTCGAGCAGTACTTC. This sequence encodes CASSYTGVEQYF.

The CDR3 reads CASSGQTNTEAFF. The DNA of the CDR3 is TGTGCCAGCTCGGGTCAGACGAACACTGAAGCTTTCTTT. This rearrangement joins TRBV18 to TRBJ1-1; D remains ambiguous. The CDR3 contains 13 residues. Germline CDR1 KGHSH, CDR2 LQKENI. The ends were cut back, 6 bases at V and 1 base at J, with 9 bases in the middle.

The rearrangement joins TRBV7-8 to TRBJ1-1; 7 bases are shared with TRBD1. CDR3 length equals 14 residues. The germline CDR1 and CDR2 sequences are SGHVS and FQNEAQ. V trimming: 5 bases; J trimming: 0 bases; junction bases outside the gene matches: 3. The CDR3 DNA follows: TGTGCCAGCAGCGGGACAGCTCTGAACACTGAAGCTTTCTTT. Encoded protein: CASSGTALNTEAFF.

The genes are TRBV5-4 and TRBJ1-1; TRBD1 matches at 8 bases. The J segment lost 3 bases and the V segment lost 1 base, leaving 2 bases of the junction unmatched. The CDR3 is 14 residues long. Germline-derived CDR1 and CDR2 are SGHNT and YYREEE (reference sequence). DNA for the CDR3: TGTGCCAGCAGCTTGAACAGGGGGGACACTGAAGCTTTCTTT. It yields the protein CASSLNRGDTEAFF.

This CDR3 reads CASSLDLQNTEAFF. The CDR3 DNA reads as TGTGCCAGCAGCTTGGATTTACAGAACACTGAAGCTTTCTTT. The chain combines TRBV5-4 with TRBJ1-1; no clear D gene. Germline V gene lookup returns CDR1 SGHNT and CDR2 YYREEE (reference sequence). This CDR3 has 14 amino acids. V lost 0 bases and J 1 base, leaving 7 bases between the germline ends.

This clone has a handful of counts. The V and J genes are TRBV2 and TRBJ1-4; D gene uncertain. Germline V gene data show CDR1 as SNHLY and CDR2 as FYNNEI. CDR3 length equals 15 residues. V lost 4 bases to trimming and J lost 6 bases, with 15 bases between them. CDR3 in DNA: TGTGCCAGCAGTGCTGGAGGGCATCCCGATGAAAAACTGTTTTTT. It specifies CASSAGGHPDEKLFF.

This rearrangement joins TRBV4-1 to TRBJ2-1; D gene uncertain. CDR3 length equals 14 residues. Trimming left V 0 bases short and J 6 bases short, with 9 bases between. Per germline, CDR1 MGHRA and CDR2 YSYEKL. The CDR3, as DNA: TGCGCCAGCAGCCAAGAGCCAAATTCCAATGAGCAGTTCTTC. It encodes CASSQEPNSNEQFF.

This clone was picked up a small number of times. V gene TRBV5-1 combines with J gene TRBJ2-7, with 7 positions matching TRBD1. This CDR3 is 13 amino acids long. V trimming: 6 bases; J trimming: 5 bases; junction bases outside the gene matches: 8. Germline loops: CDR1 SGHRS, CDR2 YFSETQ. The CDR3: CASNGRQGDEQYF. The CDR3 nucleotides read TGCGCCAGCAACGGCAGACAGGGCGACGAGCAGTACTTC.

This clone was observed a handful of times. The chain employs TRBV6-1 and TRBJ1-2; no definite D call. Trimming took 4 bases from V and 3 from J, leaving 9 bases between them. The CDR3 runs to 13 residues. In germline, CDR1 is MNHNS, CDR2 SASEGT. CDR3 coding DNA: TGTGCCAGCAGTGTGGGAAACGACTATGGCTACACCTTC. It codes for CASSVGNDYGYTF.

This clone was found once. The CDR3 DNA follows: TGCAGCGTTGAAGCAGCGACCTATGGCTACACCTTC. This sequence encodes CSVEAATYGYTF. The chain couples TRBV29-1 to TRBJ1-2; D not certain. V lost 1 base to trimming and J lost 4 bases, with 7 bases between them. This CDR3 has 12 amino acids. Germline V gene sequence: CDR1 SQVTM, CDR2 ANQGSEA.

The rearrangement links TRBV2 to TRBJ2-6; a weak D match, TRBD2 (7 bases). The CDR3 runs 17 residues. V lost 6 bases and J 1 base, leaving 16 bases between the germline ends. Germline V gene data show CDR1 as SNHLY and CDR2 as FYNNEI. CDR3 sequence: CASSPRGAGSGANVLTF. The CDR3 DNA reads TGTGCCAGCAGCCCTCGGGGGGCTGGGTCTGGGGCCAACGTCCTGACTTTC.

The chain uses TRBV13 and TRBJ1-6, with D hard to call. Per the germline V gene, CDR1 is PRHDT and CDR2 is FYEKMQ (reference sequence). CDR3 length: 16 amino acids. The V end lost 5 bases, the J end lost 10 bases, and 21 bases lay between the germline ends. CDR3 residues: CASSQKYFTSGSPLHF. The CDR3 region has the DNA TGTGCCAGCAGCCAGAAATACTTTACATCTGGCTCACCCCTCCACTTT.

This clone was picked up one time. This rearrangement joins TRBV2 to TRBJ2-5; 7 bases are shared with TRBD2. The ends lost 6 bases at V and 4 bases at J; junction bases unmatched: 17. This CDR3 comprises 17 residues. CDR1 SNHLY and CDR2 FYNNEI come from the germline V gene. DNA of the CDR3: TGTGCCAGCAGGGTTTGGGTCACTCCGCCGGGGGGAGAGACCCAGTACTTC. Protein sequence: CASRVWVTPPGGETQYF.

The rearrangement links TRBV4-1 to TRBJ1-4; D call uncertain. CDR1 is MGHRA and CDR2 is YSYEKL in the germline V gene. The V end lost 3 bases, the J end lost 8 bases, and 13 bases lay between the germline ends. CDR3 size: 14 residues. The CDR3 DNA follows: TGCGCCAGCAGCCACAGAGGAGGGTTAGAAAAACTGTTTTTT. Protein: CASSHRGGLEKLFF.

The chain uses TRBV5-6 and TRBJ2-2, with a weak D call TRBD1 (5 bases). The CDR3 runs to 11 residues. V was clipped by 9 bases and J by 7 bases, with 10 bases between them. Germline V gene data show CDR1 as SGHDT and CDR2 as YYEEEE. In nucleotides, the CDR3 is TGTGCCACCGAAGGGGACGGGGAGCTGTTTTTT. Amino acid sequence: CATEGDGELFF.

J is TRBJ1-6 and V is TRBV6-5, with D hard to call. The germline CDR1 and CDR2 sequences are MNHEY and SVGAGI. V lost 6 bases and J lost 0, with 9 bases in between. This CDR3 contains 15 residues. CDR3 residues: CASRPGSSYNSPLHF. For the CDR3, the DNA is TGTGCCAGCAGACCGGGGAGCTCCTATAATTCACCCCTCCACTTT.

The rearrangement uses TRBV15 and TRBJ2-2; D possibly corresponds to TRBD2 (6 bases). Between the trimmed V and J ends, which lost 5 bases and 5 bases, there was a span of 15 bases. This CDR3 is 15 amino acids long. CDR1 LNHNV and CDR2 YYDKDF come from the germline V gene (reference sequence). The CDR3 sequence is CATSLGGPGTGELFF. CDR3 DNA sequence: TGTGCCACCAGCCTCGGAGGGCCCGGGACCGGGGAGCTGTTTTTT.